This record looks at one T cell receptor beta chain sequence and its context. No antigen is known for it. Time point noted: week 3, after first cycle of checkpoint inhibitor. The table came from immunoSEQ multiplex PCR; TCRdb's copy has only in-frame clones and leaves some out. The sample carries about 6,300 clones, roughly 88% recorded once. The data are from a study of blood T cell dynamics during melanoma immunotherapy. This CDR3 has 16 residues. Germline CDR1 and CDR2: SGHKS and YYEKEE (reference sequence). Trimming stripped 2 bases from V and 2 bases from J, with 17 bases between. Overall study results and limits: Unlike progressors, later disease-control patients had W3 repertoires gaining clonality or diversity.

The sequencing here drew on blood, taken from a patient treated with checkpoint blockade. The chain recombines TRBV5-5 with TRBJ2-7; D is perhaps TRBD1 (5 bases). The sequence was obtained from a human donor with melanoma. Here the CDR3 reads CASSFEGAGSPYEQYF. The CDR3 DNA follows: TGTGCCAGCAGCTTTGAAGGGGCAGGGTCTCCCTACGAGCAGTACTTC. Full variable domain (remainder filled in from reference TRBV5-5 and TRBJ2-7): DAGVTQSPTHLIKTRGQQVTLRCSPISGHKSVSWYQQVLGQGPQFIFQYYEKEERGRGNFPDRFSARQFPNYSSELNVNALLLGDSALYLCASSFEGAGSPYEQYFGPGTRLTVT.